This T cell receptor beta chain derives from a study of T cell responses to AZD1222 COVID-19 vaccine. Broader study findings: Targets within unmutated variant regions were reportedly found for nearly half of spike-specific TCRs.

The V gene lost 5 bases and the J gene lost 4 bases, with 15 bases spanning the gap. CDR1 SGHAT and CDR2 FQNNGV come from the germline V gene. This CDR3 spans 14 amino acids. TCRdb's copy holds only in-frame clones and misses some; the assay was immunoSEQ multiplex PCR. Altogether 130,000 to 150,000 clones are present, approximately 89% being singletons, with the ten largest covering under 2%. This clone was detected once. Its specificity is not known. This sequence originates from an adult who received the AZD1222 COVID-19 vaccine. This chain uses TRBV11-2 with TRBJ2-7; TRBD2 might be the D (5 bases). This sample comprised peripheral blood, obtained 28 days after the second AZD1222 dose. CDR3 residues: CASSPGLSGYEQYF. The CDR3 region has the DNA TGTGCCAGCAGCCCCGGACTCTCGGGTTACGAGCAGTACTTC.